These T cell receptor beta chains were read from a single sample in a study of radiotherapy plus CTLA-4 blockade in lung cancer. The data were produced by immunoSEQ multiplex PCR, yet TCRdb's version contains in-frame clones alone and is incomplete. The repertoire holds 45,000 to 55,000 clones, with roughly 90% as singletons. The sequences come from peripheral blood, collected from a patient treated with radiotherapy plus ipilimumab. These receptors were collected from a human donor with non-small cell lung cancer whose response to radiotherapy plus ipilimumab could not be evaluated. The CDR3 runs from the conserved cysteine through the conserved F or W. Each record gives: J gene, clone size, D gene, V gene, CDR3 DNA, CDR3 protein. The D gene is left open where the match is weak. Some rows have no size entry. The others give once, few or many, or a class for an expanded clone.

TRBJ1-4 | few | TRBD1 | TRBV4-1 | TGCGCCAGCAGCCAACGGACAGGGGGTGCAACTAATGAAAAACTGTTTTTT | CASSQRTGGATNEKLFF
TRBJ1-4 | - | - | TRBV2 | TGTGCCAGCATCGGAGGCGGAGGCCAGAGCAATGAAAAACTGTTTTTT | CASIGGGGQSNEKLFF
TRBJ1-4 | - | - | TRBV27 | TGTGCCAGCAGCCAGACCTGGGTGGGCAATGAAAAACTGTTTTTT | CASSQTWVGNEKLFF
TRBJ2-7 | - | TRBD1 | TRBV28 | TGTGCCAGCACCCCACGACAGGGGAGCTCCTACGAGCAGTACTTC | CASTPRQGSSYEQYF
TRBJ2-5 | - | TRBD2 | TRBV28 | TGTGCCAGCAGTGCCAGGGGACTAGCGGGAGGGCCCCACCAACAAGAGACCCAGTACTTC | CASSARGLAGGPHQQETQYF
TRBJ1-6 | - | - | TRBV5-1 | TGCGCCAGCAGCTCGGAACAGGATTCACCCCTCCACTTT | CASSSEQDSPLHF
TRBJ1-5 | - | TRBD1 | TRBV7-8 | TGTGCCAGCAGCTTACAGGGGGCGGGCAATCAGCCCCAGCATTTT | CASSLQGAGNQPQHF
TRBJ2-7 | - | - | TRBV2 | TGTGCCAGCAGCGCGGACAGTACAAATTTAGCCTACGAGCAGTACTTC | CASSADSTNLAYEQYF
TRBJ1-2 | - | - | TRBV29-1 | TGCAGCGTTGTATTTCCGGGAACATATGGCTACACCTTC | CSVVFPGTYGYTF
TRBJ1-2 | - | - | TRBV28 | TGTGCCAGCAGTCAGGGGAACTATGGCTACACCTTC | CASSQGNYGYTF
TRBJ2-7 | - | TRBD2 | TRBV2 | TGTGCCAGCAGTGAAGGAGGACTAGCGGCGTTCGAGCAGTACTTC | CASSEGGLAAFEQYF
TRBJ2-7 | once | TRBD2 | TRBV5-5 | TGTGCCAGCAGCCAATACCCCGGGGGGACCTACGAGCAGTACTTC | CASSQYPGGTYEQYF
TRBJ2-3 | - | TRBD2 | TRBV7-2 | TGTGCCAGCAGCTCGGGACTAGCGGGGGGCACCGTCTTGTATTTT | CASSSGLAGGTVLYF
TRBJ2-1 | - | TRBD2 | TRBV29-1 | TGCAGCGTTGAAGATATCGTGGCTAGCGGAAACAATGAGCAGTTCTTC | CSVEDIVASGNNEQFF
TRBJ2-1 | - | - | TRBV16 | TGTGCCAGCAGCCCACGTAGCCCCTACAATGAGCAGTTCTTC | CASSPRSPYNEQFF
TRBJ1-2 | - | - | TRBV28 | TGTGCCAGCAGCCAGAAGTCTTATGGCTACACCTTC | CASSQKSYGYTF
TRBJ2-3 | - | TRBD1 | TRBV11-2 | TGTGCCAGCAGCAAACGCGGGACAGGAGGGACAGATACGCAGTATTTT | CASSKRGTGGTDTQYF
TRBJ1-2 | - | - | TRBV7-2 | TGTGCCAGCAGCTTAGCGAGTTCCAATGGCTACACCTTC | CASSLASSNGYTF
TRBJ2-5 | once | TRBD1 | TRBV7-2 | TGTGCCAGCAGCCCGGGACAGGGGATACCTACGGGGGCCCAGTACTTC | CASSPGQGIPTGAQYF
TRBJ1-1 | - | - | TRBV18 | TGTGCCAGCTCACCACGCGGGTTCGGAATGAACACTGAAGCTTTCTTT | CASSPRGFGMNTEAFF
TRBJ1-1 | - | TRBD1 | TRBV5-1 | TGCGCCAGCAGCTTAGTGGGGACAGGCACTGAAGCTTTCTTT | CASSLVGTGTEAFF
TRBJ1-2 | - | - | TRBV7-2 | TGTGCCAGCAGCCCCTCCCCCGTTGGCTACACCTTC | CASSPSPVGYTF
TRBJ2-1 | - | - | TRBV11-2 | TGTGCCAGCAGCTTAGTAGGATGGGGGGACTCCTACAATGAGCAGTTCTTC | CASSLVGWGDSYNEQFF
TRBJ2-1 | - | - | TRBV5-1 | TGCGCCAGCAGCTTGGACCGAGGTACCTATGACAATGAGCAGTTCTTC | CASSLDRGTYDNEQFF
TRBJ1-1 | - | TRBD1 | TRBV19 | TGTGCCAGTAGTCCTACAGGGGGCGCGACTGAAGCTTTCTTT | CASSPTGGATEAFF
TRBJ1-1 | - | - | TRBV5-5 | TGTGCCAGCAGCTTGGGAGGCAGTTACACTGAAGCTTTCTTT | CASSLGGSYTEAFF
TRBJ2-3 | - | - | TRBV13 | TGTGCCAGCGTAGTGGGCCCTAGCACAGATACGCAGTATTTT | CASVVGPSTDTQYF
TRBJ2-7 | - | TRBD1 | TRBV6-1 | TGTGCCAGCAGTGAATTCGGGACAGGTCCCTACGAGCAGTACTTC | CASSEFGTGPYEQYF
TRBJ1-5 | - | TRBD1 | TRBV7-8 | TGTGCCAGCAGTCGGGACAGAAGCAATCAGCCCCAGCATTTT | CASSRDRSNQPQHF
TRBJ2-7 | - | TRBD2 | TRBV7-2 | TGTGCCAGCAGCTCCTCTAGCGGGGGCTACGAGCAGTACTTC | CASSSSSGGYEQYF
TRBJ2-2 | - | TRBD1 | TRBV7-2 | TGTGCCAGCAGCCCGGACAGGGACAACACCGGGGAGCTGTTTTTT | CASSPDRDNTGELFF
TRBJ2-7 | - | - | TRBV19 | TGTGCCAGTAGGCCGACAGGTGGGTCCTACGAGCAGTACTTC | CASRPTGGSYEQYF
TRBJ2-3 | - | - | TRBV4-3 | TGCGCCAGCAGCCAAGCTAGGGGGGGCCGGTCGGATACGCAGTATTTT | CASSQARGGRSDTQYF
TRBJ2-5 | few | TRBD2 | TRBV4-1 | TGCGCCAGCAGCCCCCGCCCCCTTAGCGGGGGGGCCGAAGAGACCCAGTACTTC | CASSPRPLSGGAEETQYF